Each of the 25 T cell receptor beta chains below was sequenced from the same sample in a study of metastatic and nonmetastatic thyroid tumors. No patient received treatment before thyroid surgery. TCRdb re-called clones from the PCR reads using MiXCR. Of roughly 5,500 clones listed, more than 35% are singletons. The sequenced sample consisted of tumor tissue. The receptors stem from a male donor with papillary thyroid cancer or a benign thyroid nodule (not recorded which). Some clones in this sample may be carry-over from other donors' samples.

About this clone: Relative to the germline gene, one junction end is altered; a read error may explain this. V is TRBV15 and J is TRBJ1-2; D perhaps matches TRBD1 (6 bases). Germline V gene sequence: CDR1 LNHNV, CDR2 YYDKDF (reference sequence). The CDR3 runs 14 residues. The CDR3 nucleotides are TGTGCCACCAGCGGAGAGACAGGAAACTATGGCTACACCTTC. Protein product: CATSGETGNYGYTF. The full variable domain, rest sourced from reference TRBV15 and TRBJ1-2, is DAMVIQNPRYQVTQFGKPVTLSCSQTLNHNVMYWYQQKSSQAPKLLFHYYDKDFNNEADTPDNFQSRRPNTSFCFLDIRSPGLGDTAMYLCATSGETGNYGYTFGSGTRLTVV.

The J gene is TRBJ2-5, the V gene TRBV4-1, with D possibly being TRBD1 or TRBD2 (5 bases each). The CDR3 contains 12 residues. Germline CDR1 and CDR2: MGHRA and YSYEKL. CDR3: CATRGPQETQYF. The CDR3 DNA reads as TGCGCTACCCGGGGCCCACAAGAGACCCAGTACTTC.

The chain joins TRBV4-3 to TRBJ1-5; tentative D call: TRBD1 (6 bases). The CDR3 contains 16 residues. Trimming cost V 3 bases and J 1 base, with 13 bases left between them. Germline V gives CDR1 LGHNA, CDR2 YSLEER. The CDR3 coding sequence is TGCGCCAGCAGCCAGGGCACAGGGCTCAGCAATCAGCCCCAGCATTTT. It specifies CASSQGTGLSNQPQHF.

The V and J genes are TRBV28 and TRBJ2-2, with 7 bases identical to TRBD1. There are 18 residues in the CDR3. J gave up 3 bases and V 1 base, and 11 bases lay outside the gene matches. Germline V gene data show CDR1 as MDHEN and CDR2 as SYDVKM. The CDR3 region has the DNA TGTGCCAGCAGTTTATTTATTTGGGACAGAACCCACACCGGGGAGCTGTTTTTT. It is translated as CASSLFIWDRTHTGELFF.

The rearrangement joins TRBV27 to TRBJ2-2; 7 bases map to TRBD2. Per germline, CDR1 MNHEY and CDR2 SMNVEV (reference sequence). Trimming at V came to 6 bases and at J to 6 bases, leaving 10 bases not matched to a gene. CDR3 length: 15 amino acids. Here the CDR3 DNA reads TGTGCCAGCAGCCAAGCTCGCGGGAGTGCCGGGGAGCTGTTTTTT. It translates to CASSQARGSAGELFF.

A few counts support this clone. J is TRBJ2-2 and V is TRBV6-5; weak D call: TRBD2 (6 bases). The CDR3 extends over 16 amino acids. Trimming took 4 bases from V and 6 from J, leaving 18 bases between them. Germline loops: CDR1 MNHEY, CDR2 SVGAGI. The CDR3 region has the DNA TGTGCCAGCAGTTGGTTACAGGCGGAGGGACCCGGGGAGCTGTTTTTT. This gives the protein CASSWLQAEGPGELFF.

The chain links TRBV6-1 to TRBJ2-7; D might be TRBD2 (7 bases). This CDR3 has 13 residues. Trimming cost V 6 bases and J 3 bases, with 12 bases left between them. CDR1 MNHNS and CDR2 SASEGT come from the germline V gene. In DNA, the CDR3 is TGTGCCAGCAGCCAAGGGGGGGACTACGAGCAGTACTTC. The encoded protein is CASSQGGDYEQYF.

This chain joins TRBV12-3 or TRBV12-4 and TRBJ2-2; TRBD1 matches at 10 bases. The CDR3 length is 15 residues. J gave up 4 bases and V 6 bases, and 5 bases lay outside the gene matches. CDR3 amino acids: CASRQTGGTTGELFF. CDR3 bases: TGTGCCAGCAGGCAGACAGGGGGCACCACCGGGGAGCTGTTTTTT.

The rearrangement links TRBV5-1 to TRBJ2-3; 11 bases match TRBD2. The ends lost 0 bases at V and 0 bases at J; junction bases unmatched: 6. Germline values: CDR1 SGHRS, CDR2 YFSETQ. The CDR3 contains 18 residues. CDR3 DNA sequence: TGCGCCAGCAGCTTGGGGGGACTAGCGGCGGGAAGCACAGATACGCAGTATTTT. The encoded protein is CASSLGGLAAGSTDTQYF.

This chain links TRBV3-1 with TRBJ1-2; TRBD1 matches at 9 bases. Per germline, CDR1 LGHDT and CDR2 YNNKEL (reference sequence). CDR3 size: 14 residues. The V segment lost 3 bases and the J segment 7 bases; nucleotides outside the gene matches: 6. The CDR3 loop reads CASSHRDRDGGYTF. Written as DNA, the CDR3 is TGTGCCAGCAGCCACCGGGACAGGGACGGTGGCTACACCTTC.

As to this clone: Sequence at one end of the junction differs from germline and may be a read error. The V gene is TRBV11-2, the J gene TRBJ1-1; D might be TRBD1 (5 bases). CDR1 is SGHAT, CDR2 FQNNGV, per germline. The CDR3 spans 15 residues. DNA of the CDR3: TGTGCTAGCAGCTTAGCCGGGACCCCGGGAACTGAAGCTTTCTTT. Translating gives CASSLAGTPGTEAFF.

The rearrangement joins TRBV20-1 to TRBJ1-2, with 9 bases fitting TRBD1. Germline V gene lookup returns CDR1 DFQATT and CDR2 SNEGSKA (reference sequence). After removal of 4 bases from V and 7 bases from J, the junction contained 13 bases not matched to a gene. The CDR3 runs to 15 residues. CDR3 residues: CSANPTGTGSSGYTF. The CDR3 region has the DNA TGCAGTGCTAACCCTACCGGGACAGGGTCAAGTGGCTACACCTTC.

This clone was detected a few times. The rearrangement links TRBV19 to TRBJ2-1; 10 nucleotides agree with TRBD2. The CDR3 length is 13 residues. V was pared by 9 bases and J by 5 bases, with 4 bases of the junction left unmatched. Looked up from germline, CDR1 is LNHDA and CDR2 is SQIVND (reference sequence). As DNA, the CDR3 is TGTGCCAGCAGACTAGCGGGCCACAATGAGCAGTTCTTC. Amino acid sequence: CASRLAGHNEQFF. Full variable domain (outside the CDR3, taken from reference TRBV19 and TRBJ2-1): DGGITQSPKYLFRKEGQNVTLSCEQNLNHDAMYWYRQDPGQGLRLIYYSQIVNDFQKGDIAEGYSVSREKKESFPLTVTSAQKNPTAFYLCASRLAGHNEQFFGPGTRLTVL.

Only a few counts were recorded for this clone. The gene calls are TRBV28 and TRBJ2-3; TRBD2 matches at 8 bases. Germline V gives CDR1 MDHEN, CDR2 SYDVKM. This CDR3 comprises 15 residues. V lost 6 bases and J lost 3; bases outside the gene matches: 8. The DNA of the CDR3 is TGTGCCAGCAGGGGGACTAGTGTTAAGACAGATACGCAGTATTTT. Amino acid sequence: CASRGTSVKTDTQYF.

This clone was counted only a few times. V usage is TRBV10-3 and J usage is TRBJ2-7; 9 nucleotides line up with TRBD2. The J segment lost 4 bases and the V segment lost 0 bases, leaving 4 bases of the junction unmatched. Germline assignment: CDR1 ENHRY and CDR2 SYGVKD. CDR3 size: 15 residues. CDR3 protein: CAISESGREGYEQYF. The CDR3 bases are TGTGCCATCAGTGAGTCAGGGCGGGAGGGGTACGAGCAGTACTTC.

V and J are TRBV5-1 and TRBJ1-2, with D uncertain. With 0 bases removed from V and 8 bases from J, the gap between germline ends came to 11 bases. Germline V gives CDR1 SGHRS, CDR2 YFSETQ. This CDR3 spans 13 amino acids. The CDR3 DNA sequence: TGCGCCAGCAGCTTGGTAGGGAGCCGGGGCTACACCTTC. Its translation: CASSLVGSRGYTF.

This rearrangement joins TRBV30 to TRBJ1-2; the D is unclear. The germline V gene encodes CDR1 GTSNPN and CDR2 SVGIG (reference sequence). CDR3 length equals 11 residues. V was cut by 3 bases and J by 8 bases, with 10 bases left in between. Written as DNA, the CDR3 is TGTGCCTGGAGGGAAGTAAGAGGCTACACCTTC. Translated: CAWREVRGYTF.

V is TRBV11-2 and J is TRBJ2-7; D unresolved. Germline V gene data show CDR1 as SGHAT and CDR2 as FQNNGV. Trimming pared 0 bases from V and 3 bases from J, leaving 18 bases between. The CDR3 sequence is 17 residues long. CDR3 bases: TGTGCCAGCAGCTTAGAGTTTCGGCTAGAAGTCCGCTACGAGCAGTACTTC. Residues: CASSLEFRLEVRYEQYF.

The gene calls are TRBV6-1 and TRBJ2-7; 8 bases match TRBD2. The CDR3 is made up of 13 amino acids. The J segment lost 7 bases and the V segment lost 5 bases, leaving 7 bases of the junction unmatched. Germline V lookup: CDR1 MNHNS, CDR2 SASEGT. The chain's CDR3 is CASSPGTRGEQYF. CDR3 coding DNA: TGTGCCAGCAGTCCCGGGACTAGGGGTGAGCAGTACTTC.

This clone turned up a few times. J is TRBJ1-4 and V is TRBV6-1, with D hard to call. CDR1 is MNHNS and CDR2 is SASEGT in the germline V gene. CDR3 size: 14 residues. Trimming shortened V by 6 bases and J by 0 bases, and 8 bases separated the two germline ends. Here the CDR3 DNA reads TGTGCCAGCAGGGGAATGACAACTAATGAAAAACTGTTTTTT. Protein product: CASRGMTTNEKLFF.

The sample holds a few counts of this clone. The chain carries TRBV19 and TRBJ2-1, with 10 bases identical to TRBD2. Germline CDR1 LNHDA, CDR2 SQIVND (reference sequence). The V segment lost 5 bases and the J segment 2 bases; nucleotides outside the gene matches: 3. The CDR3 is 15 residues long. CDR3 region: CASSVSGRTYNEQFF. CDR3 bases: TGTGCCAGTAGTGTTAGCGGGAGGACCTACAATGAGCAGTTCTTC.

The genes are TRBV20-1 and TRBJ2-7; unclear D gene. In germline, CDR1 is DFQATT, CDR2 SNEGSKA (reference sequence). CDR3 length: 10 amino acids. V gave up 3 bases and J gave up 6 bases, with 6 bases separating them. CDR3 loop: CSASRSEQYF. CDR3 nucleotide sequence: TGCAGTGCTAGTCGCAGCGAGCAGTACTTC.

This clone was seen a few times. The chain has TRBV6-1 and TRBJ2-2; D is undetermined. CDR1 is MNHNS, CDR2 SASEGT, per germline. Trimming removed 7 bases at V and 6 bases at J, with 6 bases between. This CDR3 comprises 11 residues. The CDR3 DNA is TGTGCCAGCACATCAGCCGGGGAGCTGTTTTTT. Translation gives CASTSAGELFF.

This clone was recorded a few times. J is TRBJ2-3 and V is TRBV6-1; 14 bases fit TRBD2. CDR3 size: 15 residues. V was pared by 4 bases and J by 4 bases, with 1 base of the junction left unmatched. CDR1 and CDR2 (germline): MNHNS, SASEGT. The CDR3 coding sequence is TGTGCCAGCAGTGTGGGACTAGCGGGAGCAGATACGCAGTATTTT. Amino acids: CASSVGLAGADTQYF.

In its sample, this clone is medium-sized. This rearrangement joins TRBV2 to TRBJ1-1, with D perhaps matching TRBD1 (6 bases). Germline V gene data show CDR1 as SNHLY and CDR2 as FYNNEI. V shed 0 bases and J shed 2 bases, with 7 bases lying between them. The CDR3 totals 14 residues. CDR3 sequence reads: CASSEARGNTEAFF. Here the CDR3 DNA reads TGTGCCAGCAGTGAAGCCAGGGGAAACACTGAAGCTTTCTTT.